Below, 18 T cell receptor beta chains from the same sample are listed, as sequenced in a study of T cells in localized non-small cell lung cancer (dated by TCRdb to between 2020 and 2021). The library was made by the immunoSEQ multiplex PCR assay. This is the immuneACCESS table as TCRdb keeps it, with only in-frame sequences that have V and J called. A part of the clones is gone; compared with another copy, unresolved V genes explain less than half, and the rest is unexplained. The sample table shows some 78,000 clones, and 70% to 90% are seen once. The leading ten clones occupy 2.8% of the sample. Here the sequenced sample was peripheral blood, taken before any cancer treatment. The receptors were gathered from a man aged 40 to 69 with stage I lung adenocarcinoma.

The rearrangement joins TRBV19 to TRBJ2-7, with D unclear. Trimming left V 3 bases short and J 4 bases short, with 7 bases between. In germline, CDR1 is LNHDA, CDR2 SQIVND (reference sequence). The CDR3 sequence is 12 residues long. The CDR3 spells CASSIKGYEQYF. The CDR3 DNA sequence: TGTGCCAGTAGTATCAAGGGATACGAGCAGTACTTC.

This clone showed up just a few times. V is TRBV30 and J is TRBJ1-6, with TRBD1 matching 9 bases. This CDR3 region has 16 residues. V dropped 5 bases and J dropped 4; count of bases not matched to a gene: 9. CDR1 and CDR2 (germline): GTSNPN, SVGIG (reference sequence). The CDR3 bases are TGTGCCTGGGTTGCCCAGGGGACAGGGTATAATTCACCCCTCCACTTT. This sequence encodes CAWVAQGTGYNSPLHF. Supplemented by reference TRBV30 and TRBJ1-6, the full variable domain reads SQTIHQWPATLVQPVGSPLSLECTVEGTSNPNLYWYRQAAGRGLQLLFYSVGIGQISSEVPQNLSASRPQDRQFILSSKKLLLSDSGFYLCAWVAQGTGYNSPLHFGNGTRLTVT.

The rearrangement joins TRBV7-2 to TRBJ2-2; weak D call: TRBD1 (5 bases). V dropped 7 bases and J dropped 0 bases, with 9 bases sitting between them. This CDR3 has 14 amino acids. Germline CDR1 is SGHTA and CDR2 is FQGNSA. CDR3 protein: CASILTANTGELFF. The CDR3 nucleotides are TGTGCCAGCATCCTGACAGCGAACACCGGGGAGCTGTTTTTT.

This chain connects TRBV30 to TRBJ2-2; D remains unclear. Trimming removed 2 bases from V and 4 bases from J, with 11 bases in between. This CDR3 comprises 14 residues. Germline CDR1 reads GTSNPN; CDR2 reads SVGIG (reference sequence). In DNA, the CDR3 is TGTGCCTGGAGTTTTGACATTATCACCGGGGAGCTGTTTTTT. Protein: CAWSFDIITGELFF.

The chain has TRBV6-5 and TRBJ1-4; D not certain. CDR3 length: 13 amino acids. V was pared by 7 bases and J by 6 bases, with 12 bases between. From germline, CDR1 is MNHEY and CDR2 SVGAGI. This CDR3 reads CASTPGGDEKLFF. CDR3 sequence (DNA): TGTGCCAGCACGCCGGGTGGCGATGAAAAACTGTTTTTT.

The chain combines TRBV28 with TRBJ1-5, with 8 bases aligning to TRBD1. The CDR3 length is 16 residues. Trimming at V came to 6 bases and at J to 0 bases, leaving 7 bases not matched to a gene. Germline lookup yields CDR1 MDHEN and CDR2 SYDVKM. CDR3 DNA sequence: TGTGCCAGCAGCTCAGGGGGCGTCTTTAGCAATCAGCCCCAGCATTTT. It translates to CASSSGGVFSNQPQHF.

The chain couples TRBV30 to TRBJ1-2, with D possibly being TRBD1 (5 bases). V was trimmed by 4 bases and J by 6 bases, leaving 12 bases between them. The CDR3 runs 12 residues. Germline CDR1 GTSNPN, CDR2 SVGIG (reference sequence). DNA for the CDR3: TGTGCCTGGACCCGACAGATCCATGGCTACACCTTC. Protein product: CAWTRQIHGYTF.

This clone was counted once. Written as DNA, the CDR3 is TGTGCCAGCAGACTATCAGGGTCATTCTACAATGAGCAGTTCTTC. Protein sequence: CASRLSGSFYNEQFF. The genes are TRBV6-6 and TRBJ2-1; D may be TRBD1 (5 bases). The CDR3 covers 15 residues. Germline V gives CDR1 MNHNY, CDR2 SVGAGI (reference sequence). V was shortened by 6 bases and J by 3 bases, with 15 bases between the two germline ends.

The V call is TRBV9, the J call TRBJ1-1, with D tentatively TRBD1 (5 bases). The germline V gene has CDR1 SGDLS and CDR2 YYNGEE. V was pared by 3 bases and J by 5 bases, with 20 bases between. The CDR3 spans 16 residues. The CDR3 protein is CASSAHFSGVSTEAFF. CDR3 DNA: TGTGCCAGCAGCGCTCACTTCTCGGGGGTATCGACTGAAGCTTTCTTT.

The chain links TRBV4-2 to TRBJ2-2; perhaps TRBD1 as D (6 bases). CDR1 is LGHNA, CDR2 YNFKEQ, per germline. V lost 0 bases and J lost 1, with 9 bases in between. This CDR3 has 16 residues. This CDR3 reads CASSQDGTRNTGELFF. CDR3 DNA: TGTGCCAGCAGCCAAGATGGGACAAGGAACACCGGGGAGCTGTTTTTT.

V and J are TRBV10-2 and TRBJ2-1; the match to TRBD2 covers 10 bases. There are 16 residues in the CDR3. Germline V gene data show CDR1 as WSHSY and CDR2 as SAAADI. The V and J ends lost 2 bases and 2 bases, in that order; junction bases with no gene match: 3. CDR3 in amino acids: CASSERTSGPYNEQFF. CDR3 nucleotide sequence: TGCGCCAGCAGTGAGAGGACTAGCGGCCCCTACAATGAGCAGTTCTTC.

The V call is TRBV27, the J call TRBJ1-1; perhaps TRBD1 as D (5 bases). V was clipped by 2 bases and J by 4 bases, with 8 bases between them. CDR1 MNHEY and CDR2 SMNVEV come from the germline V gene (reference sequence). CDR3 length equals 13 residues. The CDR3 DNA follows: TGTGCCAGCAGTTTAAGCAGGGCCACTGAAGCTTTCTTT. Its translation: CASSLSRATEAFF.

The chain links TRBV18 to TRBJ1-4; D unresolved. CDR1 and CDR2 (germline): KGHSH, LQKENI. The CDR3 sequence is 14 residues long. The V end was cut by 1 base, the J end by 7 bases, with 10 bases between. DNA for the CDR3: TGTGCCAGCTCACCACGAGACGGTAGTGAAAAACTGTTTTTT. It is translated as CASSPRDGSEKLFF. Based on the CDR3 plus reference TRBV18 and TRBJ1-4, the full variable domain is NAGVMQNPRHLVRRRGQEARLRCSPMKGHSHVYWYRQLPEEGLKFMVYLQKENIIDESGMPKERFSAEFPKEGPSILRIQQVVRGDSAAYFCASSPRDGSEKLFFGSGTQLSVL.

The rearrangement links TRBV7-9 to TRBJ2-5; no clear D. The CDR3 is 13 amino acids. Trimming shortened V by 6 bases and J by 4 bases, and 12 bases separated the two germline ends. Germline assignment: CDR1 SEHNR and CDR2 FQNEAQ (reference sequence). The CDR3, as DNA: TGTGCCAGCAGTTTGGACGGAGTAGAGACCCAGTACTTC. Residues: CASSLDGVETQYF.

This chain uses TRBV6-5 with TRBJ2-1; no definite D call. Germline values: CDR1 MNHEY, CDR2 SVGAGI. V lost 2 bases to trimming and J lost 3 bases, with 11 bases between them. CDR3 length: 15 amino acids. As DNA, the CDR3 is TGTGCCAGCAGTTACGAGAGAAGGATCTACAATGAGCAGTTCTTC. Translated: CASSYERRIYNEQFF.

The rearrangement joins TRBV28 to TRBJ2-7; no clear D. This CDR3 is 13 amino acids long. V lost 5 bases and J lost 3, with 11 bases in between. CDR1 MDHEN and CDR2 SYDVKM come from the germline V gene. The CDR3 reads CASSQGPIYEQYF. The DNA for the CDR3 is TGTGCCAGCAGTCAAGGGCCTATCTACGAGCAGTACTTC. Complete variable domain (other parts from reference TRBV28 and TRBJ2-7): DVKVTQSSRYLVKRTGEKVFLECVQDMDHENMFWYRQDPGLGLRLIYFSYDVKMKEKGDIPEGYSVSREKKERFSLILESASTNQTSMYLCASSQGPIYEQYFGPGTRLTVT.

The chain joins TRBV7-9 to TRBJ2-1, with 13 bases that match TRBD2. The trim removed 5 bases at V and 1 base at J, leaving 11 bases unmatched. The CDR3 runs to 19 residues. Germline CDR1 is SEHNR and CDR2 is FQNEAQ (reference sequence). CDR3 nucleotide sequence: TGTGCCAGCAGCCTGGGACTAGCGGGACGGGGTCGGTCCTACAATGAGCAGTTCTTC. It yields the protein CASSLGLAGRGRSYNEQFF.

This sequence joins TRBV7-2 and TRBJ1-5, with D possibly matching TRBD1 (5 bases). This CDR3 region has 14 residues. V dropped 5 bases and J dropped 4 bases, with 12 bases sitting between them. CDR1 and CDR2 from the germline V gene are SGHTA and FQGNSA. CDR3 residues: CASSPRGPNQPQHF. DNA for the CDR3: TGTGCCAGCAGCCCCCGGGGACCGAATCAGCCCCAGCATTTT.